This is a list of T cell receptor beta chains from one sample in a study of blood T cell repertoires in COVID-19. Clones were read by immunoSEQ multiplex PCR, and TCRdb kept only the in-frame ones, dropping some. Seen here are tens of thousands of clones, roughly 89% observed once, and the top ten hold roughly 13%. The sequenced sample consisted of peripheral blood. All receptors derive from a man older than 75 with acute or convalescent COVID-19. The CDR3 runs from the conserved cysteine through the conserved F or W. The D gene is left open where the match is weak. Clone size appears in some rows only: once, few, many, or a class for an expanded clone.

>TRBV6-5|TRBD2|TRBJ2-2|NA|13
CASRRTSVGELFF
TGTGCCAGCAGGAGGACTAGCGTGGGGGAGCTGTTTTTT
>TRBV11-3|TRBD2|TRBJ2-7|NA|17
CASSQSVWGGSSYEQYF
TGTGCCAGCAGCCAATCCGTTTGGGGGGGGAGCTCCTACGAGCAGTACTTC
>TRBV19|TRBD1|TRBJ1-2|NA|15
CASSMSSTGNYGYTF
TGTGCCAGTAGTATGAGCTCGACAGGGAACTATGGCTACACCTTC
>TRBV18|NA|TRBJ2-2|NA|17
CASSPWAGASNTGELFF
TGTGCCAGCTCACCGTGGGCGGGGGCCTCGAACACCGGGGAGCTGTTTTTT
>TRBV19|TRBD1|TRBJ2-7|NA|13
CASKSQGEYEQYF
TGTGCCAGTAAGAGCCAGGGGGAATACGAGCAGTACTTC
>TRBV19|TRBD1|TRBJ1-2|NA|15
CASQSGGQGLDGYTF
TGTGCCAGTCAATCCGGGGGACAGGGGTTGGATGGCTACACCTTC
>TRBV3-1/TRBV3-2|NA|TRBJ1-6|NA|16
CASSQTPDSYNSPLHF
TGTGCCAGCAGCCAAACTCCCGACAGTTATAATTCACCCCTCCACTTT
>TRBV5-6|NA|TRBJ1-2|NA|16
CASSSSGLLSGYGYTF
TGTGCCAGCAGCTCTTCCGGGCTACTCAGCGGCTATGGCTACACCTTC
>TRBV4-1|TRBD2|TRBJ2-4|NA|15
CASSQDGPGGDIQYF
TGCGCCAGCAGCCAAGATGGTCCCGGGGGGGACATTCAGTACTTC
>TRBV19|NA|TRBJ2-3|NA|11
CASRGRDTQYF
TGTGCCAGCAGGGGAAGAGATACGCAGTATTTT
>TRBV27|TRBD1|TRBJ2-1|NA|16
CASSPRTGQGPGEQFF
TGTGCCAGCAGTCCTCGTACGGGACAGGGGCCGGGGGAGCAGTTCTTC
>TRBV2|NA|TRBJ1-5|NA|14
CASSIGGARQPQHF
TGTGCCAGCAGCATAGGTGGAGCCAGACAGCCCCAGCATTTT
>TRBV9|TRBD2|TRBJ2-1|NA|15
CASSVLAGGNNEQFF
TGTGCCAGCAGCGTCCTAGCGGGGGGGAACAATGAGCAGTTCTTC
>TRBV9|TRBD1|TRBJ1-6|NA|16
CASSGGGDRGNSPLHF
TGTGCCAGCAGCGGAGGGGGGGACAGGGGTAATTCACCCCTCCACTTT
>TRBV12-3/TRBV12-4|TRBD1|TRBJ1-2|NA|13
CATLSDRGHGYTF
TGTGCCACCCTCTCGGACAGGGGGCATGGCTACACCTTC
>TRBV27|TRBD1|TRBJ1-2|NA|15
CASSLRTGGVGGYTF
TGTGCCAGCAGTTTACGGACAGGGGGCGTTGGTGGCTACACCTTC
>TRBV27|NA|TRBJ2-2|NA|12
CASSLHPGELFF
TGTGCCAGCAGTTTACATCCCGGGGAGCTGTTTTTT
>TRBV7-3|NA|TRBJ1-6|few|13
CASQDSPDSPLHF
TGTGCCAGCCAGGACAGCCCAGATTCACCCCTCCACTTT
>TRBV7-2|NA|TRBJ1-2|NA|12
CASSFGGYGYTF
TGTGCCAGCAGCTTTGGAGGCTATGGCTACACCTTC
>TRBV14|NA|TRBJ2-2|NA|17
CASSQVTGYDGTGELFF
TGTGCCAGCAGCCAAGTAACAGGGTACGATGGGACCGGGGAGCTGTTTTTT
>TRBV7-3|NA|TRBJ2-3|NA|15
CASSFGGAFTDTQYF
TGTGCCAGCAGCTTTGGGGGGGCCTTCACAGATACGCAGTATTTT
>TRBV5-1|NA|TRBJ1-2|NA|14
CASSLLTGLDGYTF
TGCGCCAGCAGCTTGTTAACAGGGTTGGATGGCTACACCTTC
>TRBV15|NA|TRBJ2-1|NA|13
CATSLDFHNEQFF
TGTGCCACCTCGCTAGATTTCCACAATGAGCAGTTCTTC
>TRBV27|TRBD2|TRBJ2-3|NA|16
CASRQGRGASTDTQYF
TGTGCCAGCCGACAAGGGCGGGGGGCCTCCACAGATACGCAGTATTTT
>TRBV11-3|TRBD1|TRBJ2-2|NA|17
CASSTDRVKPTTGELFF
TGTGCCAGCAGCACGGACAGGGTAAAACCCACGACCGGGGAGCTGTTTTTT
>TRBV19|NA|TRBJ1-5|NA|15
CASNDLRGGDQPQHF
TGTGCCAGTAACGATTTGAGAGGGGGTGATCAGCCCCAGCATTTT
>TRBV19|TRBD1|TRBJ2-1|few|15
CASREGTGGINEQFF
TGTGCCAGTAGGGAGGGGACAGGGGGAATCAATGAGCAGTTCTTC
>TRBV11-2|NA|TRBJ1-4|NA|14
CASSLGTGGEKLFF
TGTGCCAGCAGCTTAGGCACGGGGGGGGAAAAACTGTTTTTT
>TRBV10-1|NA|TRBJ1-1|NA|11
CARLFKAEAFF
TGCGCCAGACTATTCAAGGCTGAAGCTTTCTTT
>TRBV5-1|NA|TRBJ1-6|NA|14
CASSINTGNSPLHF
TGCGCCAGCAGCATTAACACAGGGAATTCACCCCTCCACTTT
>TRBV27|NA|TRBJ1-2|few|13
CASSWGGSDGYTF
TGTGCCAGCAGTTGGGGGGGCAGCGATGGCTACACCTTC
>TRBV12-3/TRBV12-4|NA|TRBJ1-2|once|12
CASSSELRGYTF
TGTGCCAGCAGTTCCGAGTTGCGGGGCTACACCTTC
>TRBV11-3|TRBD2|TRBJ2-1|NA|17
CASSPTYSGGDYNEQFF
TGTGCCAGCAGCCCAACCTATAGCGGGGGGGACTACAATGAGCAGTTCTTC
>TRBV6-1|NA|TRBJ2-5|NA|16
CASSEEARGYQETQYF
TGTGCCAGCAGTGAAGAGGCCAGGGGATACCAAGAGACCCAGTACTTC
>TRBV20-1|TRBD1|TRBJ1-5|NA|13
CSASGGGRQPQHF
TGCAGTGCTAGTGGAGGGGGCAGACAGCCCCAGCATTTT
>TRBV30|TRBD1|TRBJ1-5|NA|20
CAWSRGGPDRFGHSNQPQHF
TGTGCCTGGAGTAGGGGAGGCCCGGACAGGTTCGGGCATAGCAATCAGCCCCAGCATTTT
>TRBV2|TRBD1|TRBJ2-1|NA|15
CASSLGQGTINEQFF
TGTGCCAGCAGCCTGGGACAGGGGACGATCAATGAGCAGTTCTTC
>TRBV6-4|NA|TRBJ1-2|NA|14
CASSVWSGNYGYTF
TGTGCCAGCAGTGTGTGGTCAGGGAACTATGGCTACACCTTC
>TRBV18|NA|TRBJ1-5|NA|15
CASSPDSNTDQPQHF
TGTGCCAGCTCACCGGACAGCAATACCGATCAGCCCCAGCATTTT
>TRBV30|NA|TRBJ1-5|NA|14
CAWKGRQGNQPQHF
TGTGCCTGGAAGGGTCGGCAGGGTAATCAGCCCCAGCATTTT
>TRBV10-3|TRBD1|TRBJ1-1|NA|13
CAISEGLTGNAFF
TGTGCCATCAGTGAGGGGCTGACAGGGAACGCTTTCTTT
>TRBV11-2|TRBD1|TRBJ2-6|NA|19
CASSLRERQGLPGANVLTF
TGTGCCAGCAGCTTAAGGGAGCGACAGGGCTTACCTGGGGCCAACGTCCTGACTTTC
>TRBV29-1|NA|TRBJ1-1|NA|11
CSVDSTGEAFF
TGCAGCGTTGACTCAACAGGGGAAGCTTTCTTT